The 19 T cell receptor beta chains below all came from one sample that was sequenced in a study of T-cell memory formation after mild COVID-19. TCRdb redid the calling of the 5' RACE reads with MiXCR, one entry per CDR3 protein. The repertoire has around 250,000 distinct CDR3 sequences, roughly 17% of them found once; the top ten carry around 23%. The sequenced material came from PBMCs or a T cell subset sorted from them (not recorded which). The receptor set was obtained from a man younger than 30 who had mild COVID-19 (a few samples of this study predate the infection). Cell type and time point are not known.

V usage is TRBV11-1 and J usage is TRBJ2-1; D possibly corresponds to TRBD2 (6 bases). The V end was cut by 3 bases, the J end by 3 bases, with 12 bases between. This CDR3 comprises 15 residues. Germline CDR1 reads SGHAT; CDR2 reads FQDESV (reference sequence). CDR3 nucleotide sequence: TGTGCCAGCAGCTTTCGCGCGACTAGCTACAATGAGCAGTTCTTC. This encodes CASSFRATSYNEQFF.

The rearrangement links TRBV6-5 to TRBJ2-7, with D maybe TRBD2 (5 bases). Germline lookup yields CDR1 MNHEY and CDR2 SVGAGI. The CDR3 runs 13 residues. Trimming left V 6 bases short and J 4 bases short, with 13 bases between. The DNA for the CDR3 is TGTGCCAGCAGCCAGACTGAGGGTTACGAGCAGTACGTC. It specifies CASSQTEGYEQYV.

This clonotype was detected only a few times. The V call is TRBV4-3, the J call TRBJ2-5; TRBD2 agrees at 12 bases. The ends lost 0 bases at V and 5 bases at J; junction bases unmatched: 7. Germline CDR1 LGHNA, CDR2 YSLEER. CDR3 length: 17 amino acids. The CDR3 loop is CASSQDPLAGGLETQYF. CDR3 nucleotides: TGCGCCAGCAGCCAAGATCCCCTAGCGGGGGGGTTGGAGACCCAGTACTTC.

The chain recombines TRBV7-2 with TRBJ1-6; D uncertain. This CDR3 region has 13 residues. CDR1 and CDR2 from the germline V gene are SGHTA and FQGNSA. Between the trimmed V and J ends, which lost 1 base and 10 bases, there was a span of 8 bases. CDR3 DNA: TGTGCCAGCAGCTTAGGGGTCCGCTCACCCCTCCACTTT. Its protein product is CASSLGVRSPLHF.

This sequence joins TRBV9 and TRBJ2-3, with 11 bases fitting TRBD1. This CDR3 spans 17 amino acids. The V and J ends lost 3 bases and 6 bases, in that order; junction bases with no gene match: 12. Germline assignment: CDR1 SGDLS and CDR2 YYNGEE. The CDR3 loop reads CASSEAYGTGGPDTQYF. The CDR3 nucleotides are TGTGCCAGCAGCGAGGCTTACGGGACAGGGGGTCCCGATACGCAGTATTTT.

The chain is built from TRBV5-1 and TRBJ2-1; D remains unclear. From germline, CDR1 is SGHRS and CDR2 YFSETQ. The V end lost 6 bases, the J end lost 13 bases, and 23 bases lay between the germline ends. CDR3 length equals 14 residues. In DNA form, the CDR3 reads TGCGCCAGCACTCTTACCGTTTCGGGTTCAATTCAGTTCTTC. This codes for CASTLTVSGSIQFF.

This clonotype was observed many times. The chain links TRBV6-5 to TRBJ2-7, with D unresolved. CDR1 is MNHEY, CDR2 SVGAGI, per germline. The V end was cut by 2 bases, the J end by 0 bases, with 8 bases between. CDR3 length: 14 residues. CDR3 nucleotides: TGTGCCAGCAGTTACGGGCAGGCCTCCTACGAGCAGTACTTC. Amino acid sequence: CASSYGQASYEQYF.

This clonotype was recorded a few times. The V gene is TRBV6-2 or TRBV6-3, the J gene TRBJ2-5, with D perhaps TRBD1 (7 bases). Germline V gene sequence: CDR1 MNHEY, CDR2 SVGEGT. Trimming pared 7 bases from V and 0 bases from J, leaving 12 bases between. The CDR3 has 14 amino acids. The CDR3 bases are TGTGCCAGCAAGGAGGGACAGTACCAAGAGACCCAGTACTTC. Protein sequence: CASKEGQYQETQYF.

This clonotype was counted between two and nine times. For the CDR3, the DNA is TGCAGTGCTAGAGACCTTTCGCGGGGGGCCTCCTACGAGCAGTACTTC. This sequence encodes CSARDLSRGASYEQYF. The chain couples TRBV20-1 to TRBJ2-7; 8 bases agree with TRBD2. The CDR3 runs to 16 residues. Germline-derived CDR1 and CDR2 are DFQATT and SNEGSKA (reference sequence). V shed 0 bases and J 0 bases; nucleotides not matched to a gene: 7.

Many counts were recorded for this clonotype. V is TRBV9 and J is TRBJ2-1; tentatively, D is TRBD1 or TRBD2 (6 bases each). The V and J ends lost 0 bases and 7 bases respectively, with 14 bases between them. Germline values: CDR1 SGDLS, CDR2 YYNGEE. The CDR3 contains 15 residues. The CDR3 here is CASSVVVGGSNEQFF. The CDR3 coding sequence is TGTGCCAGCAGCGTAGTGGTGGGGGGCTCGAATGAGCAGTTCTTC.

This chain links TRBV5-1 with TRBJ2-3; no clear D. Looked up from germline, CDR1 is SGHRS and CDR2 is YFSETQ. The germline V and J ends were trimmed by 0 bases and 2 bases, with 10 bases remaining between them. The CDR3 is 15 amino acids. CDR3 residues: CASSLDGNPTDTQYF. CDR3 nucleotides: TGCGCCAGCAGCTTGGACGGCAACCCCACAGATACGCAGTATTTT.

This clonotype has a handful of counts. The chain combines TRBV20-1 with TRBJ2-3; D ambiguous. V was clipped by 4 bases and J by 0 bases, with 14 bases between them. CDR1 DFQATT and CDR2 SNEGSKA come from the germline V gene (reference sequence). The CDR3 spans 15 residues. The CDR3 loop reads CSAMLLAASTDTQYF. As DNA, the CDR3 is TGCAGTGCTATGCTTCTGGCGGCTAGCACAGATACGCAGTATTTT.

The chain uses TRBV7-9 and TRBJ2-1; 10 bases align to TRBD2. After removal of 10 bases from V and 5 bases from J, the junction contained 8 bases not matched to a gene. Germline values: CDR1 SEHNR, CDR2 FQNEAQ (reference sequence). This CDR3 is built from 14 residues. In nucleotides, the CDR3 is TGTGCCACCACGAAGCGGGGGGGCGACAATGAGCAGTTCTTC. It yields the protein CATTKRGGDNEQFF.

The chain is built from TRBV24-1 and TRBJ2-5; TRBD1 agrees at 7 bases. This CDR3 spans 15 amino acids. The ends lost 5 bases at V and 0 bases at J; junction bases unmatched: 5. Germline CDR1 is KGHDR and CDR2 is SFDVKD. The CDR3 DNA follows: TGTGCCACCAGTGCAAATACAGGGGACCAAGAGACCCAGTACTTC. Translation gives CATSANTGDQETQYF.

This rearrangement joins TRBV11-2 to TRBJ2-1; no definite D call. The V gene's germline CDR1 is SGHAT and CDR2 FQNNGV. Trimming pared 5 bases from V and 6 bases from J, leaving 17 bases between. CDR3 size: 15 residues. CDR3 DNA: TGTGCCAGCAGCCCTACCCTAGGGCTCAGCAATGAGCAGTTCTTC. It yields the protein CASSPTLGLSNEQFF.

This clonotype was counted only a few times. V usage is TRBV2 and J usage is TRBJ1-5; 7 bases line up with TRBD1. This CDR3 has 15 amino acids. The ends lost 6 bases at V and 0 bases at J; junction bases unmatched: 5. The germline V gene encodes CDR1 SNHLY and CDR2 FYNNEI. The CDR3 DNA reads as TGTGCCAGCAGCGGGGGACAGTATAGCAATCAGCCCCAGCATTTT. Translating gives CASSGGQYSNQPQHF. The full variable domain, its missing parts supplied by reference TRBV2 and TRBJ1-5, is EPEVTQTPSHQVTQMGQEVILRCVPISNHLYFYWYRQILGQKVEFLVSFYNNEISEKSEIFDDQFSVERPDGSNFTLKIRSTKLEDSAMYFCASSGGQYSNQPQHFGDGTRLSIL.

The chain's CDR3 is CAIGDRGGETDTQYF. Written as DNA, the CDR3 is TGTGCCATCGGGGACAGGGGAGGGGAGACAGATACGCAGTATTTT. V and J are TRBV10-3 and TRBJ2-3, with TRBD1 matching over 10 bases. Germline V lookup: CDR1 ENHRY, CDR2 SYGVKD. CDR3 length: 15 residues. V gave up 8 bases and J gave up 3 bases; unmatched junction bases: 8.

In its sample, this clonotype was seen a few times. The chain employs TRBV2 and TRBJ1-1, with D possibly TRBD1 on 6 matching bases. Germline CDR1 and CDR2: SNHLY and FYNNEI. Trimming stripped 2 bases from V and 0 bases from J, with 19 bases between. The CDR3 has 18 residues. The CDR3 coding sequence is TGTGCCAGCAGTGAAATGAGGCTTAACAGGGCCATGAACACTGAAGCTTTCTTT. Encoded protein: CASSEMRLNRAMNTEAFF.

This clonotype was recorded a few times. V usage is TRBV18 and J usage is TRBJ2-7; D is unclear. V was shortened by 3 bases and J by 7 bases, with 13 bases between the two germline ends. CDR1 is KGHSH, CDR2 LQKENI, per germline. The CDR3 loop spans 13 amino acids. The CDR3 sequence: CASSPNSEAEQYV. In DNA, the CDR3 is TGTGCCAGCTCACCCAACAGCGAAGCGGAGCAGTACGTC.